The T cell receptor beta chain under discussion was sequenced for a study of blood T cell repertoires in COVID-19. Overall study context: Samples representing acute and convalescent COVID-19 were sourced from the United States, Italy and Spain. In each case, the material was cDNA or gDNA derived from T cells, B-cell-depleted T cells, or PBMCs.

Source study methods: Reference gene primer amplification gave estimated nucleated cell counts. TCRdb keeps only in-frame clones here, not all; method: immunoSEQ multiplex PCR. Clonal size and the V and J genes are those of that table, whereas D and trimming came from the DNA. The table shows roughly 60,000 clones, with approximately 86% occurring only once. V was pared by 4 bases and J by 4 bases, with 5 bases of the junction left unmatched. Germline CDR1 SQVTM, CDR2 ANQGSEA. This CDR3 is built from 14 residues. Sample: peripheral blood. The receptor was isolated from a man in his 70s with acute or convalescent COVID-19. The V gene is TRBV29-1, the J gene TRBJ1-5, with TRBD1 matching 9 bases. In DNA form, the CDR3 reads TGCAGCGTTGCCGCCGGGACAGGGAATCAGCCCCAGCATTTT. Translated, it gives CSVAAGTGNQPQHF.